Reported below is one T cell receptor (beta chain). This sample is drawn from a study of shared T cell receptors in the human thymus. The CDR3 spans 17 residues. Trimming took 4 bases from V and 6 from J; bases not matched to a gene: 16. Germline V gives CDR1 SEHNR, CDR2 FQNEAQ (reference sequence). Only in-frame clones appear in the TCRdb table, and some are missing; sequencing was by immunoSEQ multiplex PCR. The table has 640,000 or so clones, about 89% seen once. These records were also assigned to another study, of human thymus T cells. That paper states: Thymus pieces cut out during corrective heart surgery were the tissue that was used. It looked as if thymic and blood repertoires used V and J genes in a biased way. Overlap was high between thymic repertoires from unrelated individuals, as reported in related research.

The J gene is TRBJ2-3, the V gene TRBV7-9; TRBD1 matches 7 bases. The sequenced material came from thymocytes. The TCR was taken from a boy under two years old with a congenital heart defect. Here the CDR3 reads CASSSAGQDKVVDTQYF. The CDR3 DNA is TGTGCCAGCAGCTCCGCCGGACAGGATAAAGTTGTTGATACGCAGTATTTT.